The 19 T cell receptor beta chains reported below all come from one sample, sequenced in a study of blood T cell repertoires in COVID-19. Measured with immunoSEQ multiplex PCR; TCRdb has only the in-frame clones, and not every one. The data contain about 83,000 clones, about 87% of them singletons. The specimen was peripheral blood. The receptors come from an older man with active or convalescent COVID-19.

The chain uses TRBV2 and TRBJ1-3; D perhaps matches TRBD1 (6 bases). This CDR3 region has 15 residues. CDR1 is SNHLY and CDR2 is FYNNEI in the germline V gene. Between the trimmed V and J ends, which lost 7 bases and 2 bases, there was a span of 15 bases. The DNA of the CDR3 is TGTGCCAGCACTACGGGGGGGGCTCCTGGAAACACCATATATTTT. Translating it yields CASTTGGAPGNTIYF.

This sequence joins TRBV27 and TRBJ2-2, with 8 nucleotides matching TRBD1. The V segment lost 3 bases and the J segment 8 bases; nucleotides outside the gene matches: 5. Per the germline V gene, CDR1 is MNHEY and CDR2 is SMNVEV (reference sequence). The CDR3 sequence is 14 residues long. CDR3 sequence (DNA): TGTGCCAGCAGTTTCGGACAGGGCGGAGGGGAGCTGTTTTTT. Translated: CASSFGQGGGELFF.

The V call is TRBV13, the J call TRBJ2-3; the match to TRBD2 covers 9 bases. The CDR3 sequence is 16 residues long. Germline V gene sequence: CDR1 PRHDT, CDR2 FYEKMQ (reference sequence). The V segment lost 3 bases and the J segment 6 bases; nucleotides outside the gene matches: 10. The CDR3 region is CASSFAAGLALDTQYF. The CDR3 DNA is TGTGCCAGCAGCTTCGCGGCTGGACTAGCGTTGGATACGCAGTATTTT. Looking up the rest from reference TRBV13 and TRBJ2-3 gives the full variable domain: AAGVIQSPRHLIKEKRETATLKCYPIPRHDTVYWYQQGPGQDPQFLISFYEKMQSDKGSIPDRFSAQQFSDYHSELNMSSLELGDSALYFCASSFAAGLALDTQYFGPGTRLTVL.

This clone has a handful of counts. A read error may produce the germline difference seen at one junction end. This chain uses TRBV11-3 with TRBJ1-1; 11 positions agree with TRBD1. Germline V gene sequence: CDR1 SGHNT, CDR2 YENEEA. CDR3 length: 15 amino acids. The CDR3 DNA reads TGTGCCAGCAGCGTAGGCGGACAGGGGGCCACTGAAGCCGTCTTT. It encodes CASSVGGQGATEAVF.

The gene calls are TRBV29-1 and TRBJ1-5; TRBD1 agrees at 9 bases. This CDR3 has 14 amino acids. Germline-derived CDR1 and CDR2 are SQVTM and ANQGSEA. Unmatched junction bases numbered 4, after V lost 5 bases and J lost 2 bases. The CDR3 protein is CSVRQGEGNQPQHF. For the CDR3, the DNA is TGCAGCGTTCGACAGGGGGAGGGCAATCAGCCCCAGCATTTT.

This clone has only one observation. The chain combines TRBV6-6 with TRBJ2-5; 10 bases line up with TRBD1. Germline V gene data show CDR1 as MNHNY and CDR2 as SVGAGI (reference sequence). Trimming removed 2 bases from V and 3 bases from J; junction bases left unmatched: 3. This CDR3 region has 15 residues. The CDR3 nucleotides are TGTGCCAGCAGTTACAGGGGACAGGGGAAAGAGACCCAGTACTTC. Translating gives CASSYRGQGKETQYF.

The J gene is TRBJ2-2, the V gene TRBV5-1; D perhaps matches TRBD1 (5 bases). Germline-derived CDR1 and CDR2 are SGHRS and YFSETQ. V was clipped by 0 bases and J by 5 bases, with 11 bases between them. This CDR3 contains 15 residues. The CDR3, as DNA: TGCGCCAGCAGCTTGGAGGACATTTCAACCGGGGAGCTGTTTTTT. Residues: CASSLEDISTGELFF.

The chain links TRBV6-5 to TRBJ2-6; tentatively, D is TRBD1 (5 bases). Trimming stripped 6 bases from V and 2 bases from J, with 11 bases between. From germline, CDR1 is MNHEY and CDR2 SVGAGI. The CDR3 sequence is 15 residues long. The CDR3 loop is CASSAGPTGANVLTF. CDR3 coding DNA: TGTGCCAGCAGCGCAGGGCCCACTGGGGCCAACGTCCTGACTTTC.

This chain links TRBV19 with TRBJ2-1; the D is unclear. CDR1 and CDR2 from the germline V gene are LNHDA and SQIVND (reference sequence). The CDR3 extends over 15 amino acids. V lost 10 bases and J lost 5, with 21 bases in between. The CDR3, as DNA: TGTGCCAACCCCTGGGCATTCATATGGGACAATGAGCAGTTCTTC. Residues: CANPWAFIWDNEQFF.

This chain connects TRBV28 to TRBJ1-4, with a weak D call TRBD1 (6 bases). Trimming left V 7 bases short and J 7 bases short, with 16 bases between. Germline CDR1 is MDHEN and CDR2 is SYDVKM. The CDR3 spans 14 residues. The CDR3 protein is CASTVGGAGEKLFF. CDR3 sequence (DNA): TGTGCCAGCACTGTAGGGGGGGCTGGTGAAAAACTGTTTTTT.

J is TRBJ1-1 and V is TRBV28; perhaps TRBD1 as D (5 bases). Germline V gene lookup returns CDR1 MDHEN and CDR2 SYDVKM. The CDR3 loop spans 14 amino acids. Trimming took 6 bases from V and 0 from J, leaving 11 bases between them. The CDR3 coding sequence is TGTGCCAGCAGCCGTGAGACAGTGAACACTGAAGCTTTCTTT. Amino acid sequence: CASSRETVNTEAFF.

The V gene is TRBV7-9, the J gene TRBJ1-3; D remains unclear. Germline CDR1 reads SEHNR; CDR2 reads FQNEAQ (reference sequence). This CDR3 has 14 residues. V lost 5 bases to trimming and J lost 0 bases, with 8 bases between them. Here the CDR3 DNA reads TGTGCCAGCAGCACACAAGACTCTGGAAACACCATATATTTT. This sequence encodes CASSTQDSGNTIYF.

V and J are TRBV6-5 and TRBJ1-3; D remains ambiguous. The germline V gene encodes CDR1 MNHEY and CDR2 SVGAGI. This CDR3 is 13 amino acids long. The CDR3 bases are TGTGCTCTTGGAGGGATCTCTGGAAACACCATATATTTT. It codes for CALGGISGNTIYF.

The chain combines TRBV5-4 with TRBJ1-6, with a tentative D call TRBD1 (5 bases). Per germline, CDR1 SGHNT and CDR2 YYREEE (reference sequence). This CDR3 region has 17 residues. The germline V and J ends were trimmed by 0 bases and 14 bases, with 24 bases remaining between them. The CDR3 sequence is CASSLAWGAARQSTLHF. The CDR3 DNA reads TGTGCCAGCAGCTTGGCTTGGGGCGCCGCTCGTCAATCGACCCTCCACTTT.

The V and J genes are TRBV6-5 and TRBJ2-7; a weak D match, TRBD1 (6 bases). V lost 6 bases, J lost 2 bases, and 8 bases lay in between. This CDR3 is built from 12 residues. Germline V lookup: CDR1 MNHEY, CDR2 SVGAGI. CDR3 residues: CASREGAYEQYV. CDR3 DNA sequence: TGTGCCAGCAGAGAGGGGGCCTACGAGCAGTACGTC.

The chain links TRBV6-5 to TRBJ2-7; 8 bases fit TRBD2. V trimming: 7 bases; J trimming: 4 bases; junction bases outside the gene matches: 9. Germline V gives CDR1 MNHEY, CDR2 SVGAGI. The CDR3 is 14 residues long. The CDR3 region is CASTASSGPYEQYV. Here the CDR3 DNA reads TGTGCCAGCACAGCGTCTAGCGGGCCGTACGAGCAGTACGTC.

The genes are TRBV24-1 and TRBJ2-2; TRBD2 matches 8 bases. CDR1 is KGHDR and CDR2 is SFDVKD in the germline V gene. J lost 4 bases, V lost 6 bases, and 6 bases had no gene match. CDR3 length: 15 residues. CDR3 residues: CATSREGSATGELFF. The CDR3 nucleotides are TGTGCCACCAGTCGGGAGGGGTCGGCCACCGGGGAGCTGTTTTTT.

The chain employs TRBV7-8 and TRBJ1-3; 9 bases map to TRBD1. Germline values: CDR1 SGHVS, CDR2 FQNEAQ. The CDR3 is 17 residues long. V lost 2 bases to trimming and J lost 0 bases; unmatched junction nucleotides: 5. CDR3 in amino acids: CASSLSSGQGSGNTIYF. The DNA for the CDR3 is TGTGCCAGCAGCTTATCTTCGGGACAGGGCTCTGGAAACACCATATATTTT.

DNA for the CDR3: TGTGCCAGCAGCTTGGCTAGCGGGAGACTCCATGAGCAGTTCTTC. Translating it yields CASSLASGRLHEQFF. The chain combines TRBV5-6 with TRBJ2-1, with 10 bases fitting TRBD2. The CDR3 covers 15 residues. Germline V lookup: CDR1 SGHDT, CDR2 YYEEEE. The junction had 5 bases not matched to a gene; V was cut back by 0 bases and J by 8 bases. Supplemented by reference TRBV5-6 and TRBJ2-1, the full variable domain reads DAGVTQSPTHLIKTRGQQVTLRCSPKSGHDTVSWYQQALGQGPQFIFQYYEEEERQRGNFPDRFSGHQFPNYSSELNVNALLLGDSALYLCASSLASGRLHEQFFGPGTRLTVL.